This entry describes one T cell receptor (beta chain). Source study methods: The authors estimated nucleated cell counts from reference gene primer amplification. The protocol was immunoSEQ multiplex PCR, while the TCRdb copy is restricted to in-frame clones and leaves out a portion. That table is the source of V, J and clone size, and D and trimming were worked out from the DNA. Among more than 250,000 clones listed, 70% to 90% were seen once. The V end lost 6 bases, the J end lost 3 bases, and 11 bases lay between the germline ends. The germline gives CDR1 SEHNR, CDR2 FQNEAQ (reference sequence). The CDR3 totals 13 residues. The sample comes from a study of blood T cell repertoires in COVID-19. Across the whole study: Samples of COVID-19 (acute and convalescent) were obtained from the United States, Italy and Spain. Sources were T cells, B-cell-depleted T cells, or PBMCs; the material itself was cDNA or gDNA.

The chain employs TRBV7-9 and TRBJ2-5; D perhaps matches TRBD2 (7 bases). Input material: peripheral blood. This clonotype originated in a young man with active or convalescent COVID-19. CDR3 sequence reads: CASSRGAEETQYF. CDR3 coding DNA: TGTGCCAGCAGTCGGGGGGCTGAAGAGACCCAGTACTTC.